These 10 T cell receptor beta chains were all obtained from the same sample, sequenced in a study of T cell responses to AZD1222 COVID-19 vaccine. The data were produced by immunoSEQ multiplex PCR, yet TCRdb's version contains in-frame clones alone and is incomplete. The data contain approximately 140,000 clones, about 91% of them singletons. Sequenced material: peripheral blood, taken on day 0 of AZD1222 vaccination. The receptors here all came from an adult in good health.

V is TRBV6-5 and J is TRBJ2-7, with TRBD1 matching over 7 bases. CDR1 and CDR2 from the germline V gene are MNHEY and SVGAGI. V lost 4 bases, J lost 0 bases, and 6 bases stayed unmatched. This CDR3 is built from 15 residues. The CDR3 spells CASSSDRESSYEQYF. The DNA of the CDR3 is TGTGCCAGCAGTTCTGACAGGGAAAGCTCCTACGAGCAGTACTTC.

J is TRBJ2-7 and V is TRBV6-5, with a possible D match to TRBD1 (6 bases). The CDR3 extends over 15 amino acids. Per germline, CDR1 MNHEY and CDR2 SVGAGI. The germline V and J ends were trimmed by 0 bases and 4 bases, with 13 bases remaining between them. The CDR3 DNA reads TGTGCCAGCAGTTACTCGGGCAGGGGTCGGTACGAGCAGTACTTC. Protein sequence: CASSYSGRGRYEQYF.

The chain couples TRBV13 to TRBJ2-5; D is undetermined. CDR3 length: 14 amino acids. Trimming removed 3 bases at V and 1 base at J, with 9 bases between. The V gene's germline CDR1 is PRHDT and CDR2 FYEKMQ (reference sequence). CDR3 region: CASSLIRTQETQYF. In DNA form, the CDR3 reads TGTGCCAGCAGCTTGATCCGGACCCAAGAGACCCAGTACTTC.

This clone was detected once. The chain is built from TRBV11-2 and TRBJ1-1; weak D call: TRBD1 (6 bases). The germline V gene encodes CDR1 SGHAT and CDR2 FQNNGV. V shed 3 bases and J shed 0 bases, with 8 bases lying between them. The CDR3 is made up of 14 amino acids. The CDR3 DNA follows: TGTGCCAGCAGCTTTACAGGGATGAACACTGAAGCTTTCTTT. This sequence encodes CASSFTGMNTEAFF.

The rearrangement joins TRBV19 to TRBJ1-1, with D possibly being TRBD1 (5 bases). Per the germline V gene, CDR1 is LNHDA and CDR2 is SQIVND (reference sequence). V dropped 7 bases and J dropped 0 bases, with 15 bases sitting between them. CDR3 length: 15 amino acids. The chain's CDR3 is CASTRGREMNTEAFF. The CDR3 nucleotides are TGTGCCAGTACCCGGGGCCGGGAGATGAACACTGAAGCTTTCTTT. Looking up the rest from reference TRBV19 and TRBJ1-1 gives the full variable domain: DGGITQSPKYLFRKEGQNVTLSCEQNLNHDAMYWYRQDPGQGLRLIYYSQIVNDFQKGDIAEGYSVSREKKESFPLTVTSAQKNPTAFYLCASTRGREMNTEAFFGQGTRLTVV.

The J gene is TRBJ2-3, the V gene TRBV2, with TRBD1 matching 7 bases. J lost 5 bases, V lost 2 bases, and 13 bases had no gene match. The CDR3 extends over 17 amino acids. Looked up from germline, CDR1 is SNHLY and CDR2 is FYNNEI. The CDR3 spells CASSELSRQGGKDTQYF. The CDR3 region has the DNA TGTGCCAGCAGTGAACTCTCCCGACAGGGTGGTAAAGATACGCAGTATTTT.

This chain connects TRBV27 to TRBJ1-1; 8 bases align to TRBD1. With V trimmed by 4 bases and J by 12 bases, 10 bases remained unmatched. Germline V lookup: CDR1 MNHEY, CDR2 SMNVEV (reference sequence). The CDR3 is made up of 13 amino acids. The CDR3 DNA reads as TGTGCCAGCAGTTCGAACAGGGGGAGGAGGACTTTCTTT. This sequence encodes CASSSNRGRRTFF.

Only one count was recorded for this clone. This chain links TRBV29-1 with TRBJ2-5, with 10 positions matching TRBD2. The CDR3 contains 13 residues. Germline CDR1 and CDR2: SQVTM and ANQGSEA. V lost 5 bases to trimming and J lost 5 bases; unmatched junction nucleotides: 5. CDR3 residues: CSVQRGGRETQYF. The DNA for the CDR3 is TGCAGCGTTCAGCGGGGGGGCCGGGAGACCCAGTACTTC.

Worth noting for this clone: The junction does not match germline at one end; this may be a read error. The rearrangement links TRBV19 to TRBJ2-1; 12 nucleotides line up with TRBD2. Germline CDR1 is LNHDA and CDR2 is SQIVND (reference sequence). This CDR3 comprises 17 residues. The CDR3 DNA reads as TGTGCCAGTAGTATGAGTGATTGGGAACTAGCGGGGGGTCACACGATCTTC. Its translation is CASSMSDWELAGGHTIF.

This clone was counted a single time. This CDR3 is CASSRPGDSNNEQFF. DNA for the CDR3: TGTGCCAGCAGCCGACCGGGGGACAGTAACAATGAGCAGTTCTTC. This chain uses TRBV7-3 with TRBJ2-1; TRBD1 is a possible D gene (7 bases). Germline CDR1 reads SGHTA; CDR2 reads FQGTGA. The CDR3 is 15 residues long. Trimming pared 5 bases from V and 5 bases from J, leaving 16 bases between. Full variable domain (outside the CDR3, taken from reference TRBV7-3 and TRBJ2-1): GAGVSQTPSNKVTEKGKYVELRCDPISGHTALYWYRQSLGQGPEFLIYFQGTGAADDSGLPNDRFFAVRPEGSVSTLKIQRTERGDSAVYLCASSRPGDSNNEQFFGPGTRLTVL.